This T cell receptor beta chain was sequenced during a study of blood T cell repertoires in COVID-19. Trimming shortened V by 2 bases and J by 0 bases, and 10 bases separated the two germline ends. This CDR3 spans 15 amino acids. The germline V gene has CDR1 LNHNV and CDR2 YYDKDF (reference sequence). As originally analysed: Using reference gene primer amplification, nucleated cell counts were estimated. Some clones are missing from TCRdb's copy, which holds only in-frame ones; the method was immunoSEQ multiplex PCR. The DNA gave D and trimming, while V, J and clone size come from that table. The table has some 160,000 clones, roughly 90% seen once.

This TCR came from a woman between 45 and 60 years old who had recovered from COVID-19. The sample consisted of PBMCs or T cells enriched from blood (not recorded which). V and J are TRBV15 and TRBJ1-2; D might be TRBD1 (6 bases). Here the CDR3 reads CATSRPTGSNYGYTF. The DNA for the CDR3 is TGTGCCACCAGCAGACCGACAGGTTCTAACTATGGCTACACCTTC.